This passage covers 23 T cell receptor beta chains from one sample sequenced in a study of cytomegalovirus exposure and HLA in healthy donors. The PCR was carried out with 60 Vbeta primers and 13 Jbeta primers. Repertoires were generated with immunoSEQ multiplex PCR, while TCRdb's copy carries only in-frame clones and drops some. The sample lists fewer than 200,000 clones, about three quarters seen once, with less than 3% in the top ten. Material for sequencing was PBMCs. The receptors shown here come from a female donor in good health and CMV-seronegative.

The chain has TRBV10-2 and TRBJ2-1, with D perhaps matching TRBD2 (6 bases). The CDR3 is made up of 19 amino acids. CDR1 WSHSY and CDR2 SAAADI come from the germline V gene. V lost 0 bases and J 4 bases, leaving 22 bases between the germline ends. The CDR3 protein is CASSESVGGGSLGYNEQFF. CDR3 in DNA: TGCGCCAGCAGTGAGTCTGTTGGCGGAGGGTCCCTTGGTTACAATGAGCAGTTCTTC.

The chain links TRBV19 to TRBJ1-2; D remains ambiguous. In germline, CDR1 is LNHDA, CDR2 SQIVND (reference sequence). V lost 8 bases and J 2 bases, leaving 9 bases between the germline ends. The CDR3 contains 12 residues. CDR3 sequence: CASSQRNYGYTF. The CDR3 DNA follows: TGTGCCAGTTCGCAGCGGAACTATGGCTACACCTTC. The variable domain in full, with the rest retrieved from reference TRBV19 and TRBJ1-2, is DGGITQSPKYLFRKEGQNVTLSCEQNLNHDAMYWYRQDPGQGLRLIYYSQIVNDFQKGDIAEGYSVSREKKESFPLTVTSAQKNPTAFYLCASSQRNYGYTFGSGTRLTVV.

This rearrangement joins TRBV28 to TRBJ1-1, with a possible D match to TRBD1 (6 bases). The V end was cut by 6 bases, the J end by 4 bases, with 18 bases between. Germline-derived CDR1 and CDR2 are MDHEN and SYDVKM. This CDR3 spans 15 amino acids. The CDR3: CASSSRGGVSTEAFF. Written as DNA, the CDR3 is TGTGCCAGCAGCTCCCGGGGGGGCGTAAGCACTGAAGCTTTCTTT.

This chain uses TRBV2 with TRBJ1-2; possibly TRBD1 for D (5 bases). Trimming stripped 2 bases from V and 6 bases from J, with 16 bases between. The CDR3 has 15 residues. Germline V gene data show CDR1 as SNHLY and CDR2 as FYNNEI. The CDR3 DNA reads as TGTGCCAGCAGTGAAATGGGTGGGCAGGGTAATGGCTACACCTTC. It codes for CASSEMGGQGNGYTF.

The chain recombines TRBV7-6 with TRBJ2-2; 10 bases line up with TRBD2. CDR1 is SGHVS and CDR2 is FNYEAQ in the germline V gene. Trimming removed 2 bases from V and 3 bases from J; junction bases left unmatched: 9. This CDR3 has 18 amino acids. The CDR3 coding sequence is TGTGCCAGCAGCTTACGGCTAGCGGGAGCGGCGGACACCGGGGAGCTGTTTTTT. Translating gives CASSLRLAGAADTGELFF.

The chain links TRBV9 to TRBJ1-2; unclear D gene. Germline V gene data show CDR1 as SGDLS and CDR2 as YYNGEE. The CDR3 contains 14 residues. V was shortened by 4 bases and J by 0 bases, with 10 bases between the two germline ends. CDR3 in DNA: TGTGCCAGCAGCCCCAACGGAGCTAACTATGGCTACACCTTC. It encodes CASSPNGANYGYTF.

The chain has TRBV6-5 and TRBJ2-1, with D unclear. V was pared by 0 bases and J by 9 bases, with 12 bases between. CDR1 MNHEY and CDR2 SVGAGI come from the germline V gene. The CDR3 contains 14 residues. The CDR3 sequence: CASSYSYPSGEQFF. The CDR3 DNA follows: TGTGCCAGCAGTTACTCGTACCCCTCGGGTGAGCAGTTCTTC.

The J gene is TRBJ2-5, the V gene TRBV14, with 9 bases identical to TRBD2. The CDR3 has 15 amino acids. V was pared by 5 bases and J by 5 bases, with 9 bases of the junction left unmatched. Germline CDR1 reads SGHDN; CDR2 reads FVKESK. CDR3 DNA sequence: TGTGCCAGCAGCTCCGGACTAGCGAGAGCGGAGACCCAGTACTTC. As protein: CASSSGLARAETQYF.

Only a few counts were recorded for this clone. V and J are TRBV4-2 and TRBJ2-2, with a weak D call TRBD1 (6 bases). This CDR3 has 16 residues. Germline lookup yields CDR1 LGHNA and CDR2 YNFKEQ. V was trimmed by 4 bases and J by 4 bases, leaving 16 bases between them. The chain's CDR3 is CASSPGTGYGTGELFF. CDR3 in DNA: TGTGCCAGCAGCCCAGGAACAGGGTATGGCACCGGGGAGCTGTTTTTT.

The J gene is TRBJ2-1, the V gene TRBV7-2; 10 nucleotides agree with TRBD2. Germline V gene sequence: CDR1 SGHTA, CDR2 FQGNSA. The CDR3 contains 14 residues. V was pared by 5 bases and J by 9 bases, with 7 bases of the junction left unmatched. Here the CDR3 reads CASSITSSGGEQFF. CDR3 bases: TGTGCCAGCAGCATTACCTCTAGCGGGGGTGAGCAGTTCTTC.

CDR3 in amino acids: CASTVQGQETQYF. For the CDR3, the DNA is TGTGCCAGCACCGTACAGGGGCAAGAGACCCAGTACTTC. The rearrangement joins TRBV28 to TRBJ2-5; 7 nucleotides line up with TRBD1. This CDR3 is built from 13 residues. The germline V gene encodes CDR1 MDHEN and CDR2 SYDVKM. V lost 7 bases and J lost 2; bases outside the gene matches: 4.

Here the CDR3 DNA reads TGTGCCACCAGCAAAGGGCGGGAACCCACCGGGGAGCTGTTTTTT. Protein product: CATSKGREPTGELFF. The rearrangement links TRBV15 to TRBJ2-2; the D gene is possibly TRBD2 (6 bases). CDR1 LNHNV and CDR2 YYDKDF come from the germline V gene (reference sequence). Deletions cut 4 bases from V and 4 bases from J, with 13 bases between. The CDR3 spans 15 residues.

The chain carries TRBV28 and TRBJ1-5, with 7 bases aligning to TRBD1. This CDR3 has 13 residues. Germline CDR1 is MDHEN and CDR2 is SYDVKM. The V segment lost 4 bases and the J segment 7 bases; nucleotides outside the gene matches: 4. The CDR3 sequence is CASSWYRGQPQHF. CDR3 coding DNA: TGTGCCAGCAGTTGGTACAGGGGACAGCCCCAGCATTTT.

This clone was seen a single time. The chain carries TRBV6-6 and TRBJ2-1; TRBD2 might be the D (6 bases). Looked up from germline, CDR1 is MNHNY and CDR2 is SVGAGI (reference sequence). The CDR3 has 13 amino acids. V was pared by 7 bases and J by 3 bases, with 10 bases between. CDR3 protein: CASMRRGYNEQFF. The CDR3 DNA reads as TGTGCCAGCATGCGGCGGGGCTACAATGAGCAGTTCTTC.

The chain couples TRBV5-1 to TRBJ1-1; 7 positions agree with TRBD1. This CDR3 has 17 residues. J gave up 3 bases and V 2 bases, and 13 bases lay outside the gene matches. In germline, CDR1 is SGHRS, CDR2 YFSETQ. The CDR3 spells CASSFGAGGKGDTEAFF. CDR3 DNA: TGCGCCAGCAGCTTTGGGGCAGGGGGAAAGGGGGACACTGAAGCTTTCTTT.

This rearrangement joins TRBV7-2 to TRBJ2-1; the D gene is possibly TRBD1 (6 bases). Germline V gene data show CDR1 as SGHTA and CDR2 as FQGNSA. The CDR3 covers 14 residues. The V and J ends lost 4 bases and 4 bases respectively, with 11 bases between them. The CDR3 sequence: CASSSSGQYNEQFF. DNA of the CDR3: TGTGCCAGCAGCTCGTCCGGACAGTACAATGAGCAGTTCTTC.

This clone was counted a single time. The rearrangement uses TRBV6-5 and TRBJ2-3; the D gene is possibly TRBD1 (6 bases). The V gene lost 6 bases and the J gene lost 3 bases, with 13 bases spanning the gap. There are 14 residues in the CDR3. The germline gives CDR1 MNHEY, CDR2 SVGAGI. DNA of the CDR3: TGTGCCAGCAGCCTTGGACAGTTTACAGATACGCAGTATTTT. This translates into CASSLGQFTDTQYF.

This chain uses TRBV14 with TRBJ2-7, with D tentatively TRBD1 (5 bases). V gave up 5 bases and J gave up 3 bases, with 11 bases separating them. Germline lookup yields CDR1 SGHDN and CDR2 FVKESK. The CDR3 sequence is 13 residues long. The CDR3 region has the DNA TGTGCCAGCAGCTTTGGACATATCTACGAGCAGTACTTC. Translation gives CASSFGHIYEQYF.

The chain uses TRBV28 and TRBJ1-3, with no clear D. This CDR3 comprises 14 residues. Trimming cost V 6 bases and J 2 bases, with 11 bases left between them. Germline V gene lookup returns CDR1 MDHEN and CDR2 SYDVKM. CDR3: CASRTRIPGNTIYF. In DNA form, the CDR3 reads TGTGCCAGCAGAACAAGAATCCCTGGAAACACCATATATTTT. Looking up the rest from reference TRBV28 and TRBJ1-3 gives the full variable domain: DVKVTQSSRYLVKRTGEKVFLECVQDMDHENMFWYRQDPGLGLRLIYFSYDVKMKEKGDIPEGYSVSREKKERFSLILESASTNQTSMYLCASRTRIPGNTIYFGEGSWLTVV.

The rearrangement joins TRBV7-9 to TRBJ2-5; D ambiguous. The CDR3 contains 14 residues. Trimming stripped 1 base from V and 4 bases from J, with 10 bases between. Germline V gene data show CDR1 as SEHNR and CDR2 as FQNEAQ (reference sequence). The CDR3 reads CASSLVLAPETQYF. CDR3 DNA: TGTGCCAGCAGCTTAGTTTTGGCCCCAGAGACCCAGTACTTC.

V is TRBV7-9 and J is TRBJ1-3; D remains ambiguous. Germline assignment: CDR1 SEHNR and CDR2 FQNEAQ (reference sequence). CDR3 length: 12 residues. V was shortened by 0 bases and J by 13 bases, with 10 bases between the two germline ends. The CDR3 loop reads CASSLAKQEIYF. DNA of the CDR3: TGTGCCAGCAGCTTAGCGAAGCAGGAAATATATTTT.

This chain connects TRBV7-2 to TRBJ2-1; possibly TRBD1 for D (5 bases). Per the germline V gene, CDR1 is SGHTA and CDR2 is FQGNSA. Trimming removed 4 bases at V and 6 bases at J, with 13 bases between. The CDR3 has 14 residues. CDR3 residues: CASSSDSEVNEQFF. As DNA, the CDR3 is TGTGCCAGCAGCTCAGACAGTGAGGTCAATGAGCAGTTCTTC.

The chain uses TRBV27 and TRBJ1-4, with 11 bases aligning to TRBD1. V lost 6 bases, J lost 8 bases, and 5 bases stayed unmatched. This CDR3 has 14 amino acids. Looked up from germline, CDR1 is MNHEY and CDR2 is SMNVEV (reference sequence). CDR3 nucleotides: TGTGCCAGCAGATTGGGACAGGGGGGCGAAAAACTGTTTTTT. It specifies CASRLGQGGEKLFF.